A single sample is the source of the 6 T cell receptor beta chains below, sequenced in a study of CD8+ T cells in alopecia areata. TCR sequencing used cDNA made by reverse transcription of extracted RNA. Produced via immunoSEQ multiplex PCR; TCRdb's table is partial and in-frame only. This table has 170,000 or so clones, roughly 63% appearing once. The specimen was CD4+ T cells sorted from blood, collected at week 0. Source of these receptors: a human donor with alopecia areata.

The chain combines TRBV2 with TRBJ1-4, with D maybe TRBD1 (6 bases). The length of the CDR3 is 16 residues. Per germline, CDR1 SNHLY and CDR2 FYNNEI. V lost 8 bases and J lost 0, with 16 bases in between. CDR3: CASRRTVGPTNEKLFF. The CDR3 DNA follows: TGTGCCAGCCGAAGGACAGTGGGACCAACTAATGAAAAACTGTTTTTT. The full variable domain, with the rest looked up from reference TRBV2 and TRBJ1-4, is EPEVTQTPSHQVTQMGQEVILRCVPISNHLYFYWYRQILGQKVEFLVSFYNNEISEKSEIFDDQFSVERPDGSNFTLKIRSTKLEDSAMYFCASRRTVGPTNEKLFFGSGTQLSVL.

This clone was counted between two and nine times. The chain joins TRBV7-3 to TRBJ2-1; D remains ambiguous. CDR1 and CDR2 (germline): SGHTA, FQGTGA. This CDR3 spans 12 amino acids. V lost 1 base to trimming and J lost 6 bases, with 4 bases between them. CDR3 bases: TGTGCCAGCAGCTTAATAGGCAATGAGCAGTTCTTC. Translation: CASSLIGNEQFF.

The V gene is TRBV5-1, the J gene TRBJ2-4; 8 nucleotides align to TRBD1. Germline values: CDR1 SGHRS, CDR2 YFSETQ. V was clipped by 1 base and J by 5 bases; unmatched bases: 5. The CDR3 has 15 amino acids. CDR3 in DNA: TGCGCCAGCAGCTTGAAGGACAGGGACGAAAACATTCAGTACTTC. Translation gives CASSLKDRDENIQYF.

This sequence joins TRBV30 and TRBJ1-2; TRBD1 is a possible D gene (5 bases). The CDR3 totals 13 residues. CDR1 is GTSNPN and CDR2 is SVGIG in the germline V gene (reference sequence). The V and J ends lost 2 bases and 4 bases respectively, with 11 bases between them. CDR3 sequence reads: CAWSLWGGYGYTF. The CDR3 DNA reads as TGTGCCTGGAGTCTCTGGGGGGGCTATGGCTACACCTTC. The entire variable domain, with the rest obtained from reference TRBV30 and TRBJ1-2, is as follows: SQTIHQWPATLVQPVGSPLSLECTVEGTSNPNLYWYRQAAGRGLQLLFYSVGIGQISSEVPQNLSASRPQDRQFILSSKKLLLSDSGFYLCAWSLWGGYGYTFGSGTRLTVV.

The rearrangement links TRBV29-1 to TRBJ1-1, with D hard to call. Germline lookup yields CDR1 SQVTM and CDR2 ANQGSEA. Trimming took 1 base from V and 1 from J, leaving 10 bases between them. This CDR3 contains 14 residues. The CDR3 DNA reads TGCAGCGTTGAAGGGAGAACAGCGAACACTGAAGCTTTCTTT. Protein: CSVEGRTANTEAFF. The full variable domain, its missing parts supplied by reference TRBV29-1 and TRBJ1-1, is SAVISQKPSRDICQRGTSLTIQCQVDSQVTMMFWYRQQPGQSLTLIATANQGSEATYESGFVIDKFPISRPNLTFSTLTVSNMSPEDSSIYLCSVEGRTANTEAFFGQGTRLTVV.

The gene calls are TRBV6-6 and TRBJ1-2, with 9 bases aligning to TRBD1. V lost 9 bases and J lost 3; bases outside the gene matches: 5. CDR1 MNHNY and CDR2 SVGAGI come from the germline V gene (reference sequence). The CDR3 totals 13 residues. The CDR3 is CASNRGPYYGYTF. The CDR3 DNA follows: TGTGCCAGTAACAGGGGGCCATACTATGGCTACACCTTC.